This section outlines one T cell receptor (beta chain) sequence together with its context. Which antigen it targets is not known. There are no base qualities to consult, and no much larger clone falls within one base. This record belongs to a study of technical replicates of blood from several donors (dated by TCRdb to 2015 to 2018). Receptor amplification or capture employed the immunoSEQ multiplex PCR assay. The table comes from immuneACCESS by way of TCRdb, which keeps in-frame sequences with V and J called. Part of the clones is missing from these tables; in studies checked, under half for an unresolved V gene and the rest for unknown reasons. For this sample there are roughly 80,000 clones; around 96% appear just once. About 0.2% of the sample rests with the top ten. From the cysteine through the phenylalanine, the CDR3 covers 15 amino acids. Only the CDR3 DNA stays, 45 bases, in frame from base 1. The junction carries 17 bases between V and J, which are trimmed by 5 bases and 4 bases respectively. The germline V gene provides CDR1 ENHRY and CDR2 SYGVKD.

Recombination joined TRBV10-3 with TRBJ2-5; TRBD2 could be the D gene, as 5 bases match. The sequenced material came from T cells isolated from PBMCs. The receptor comes from a human donor in good health. The DNA sequence is given as TGTGCCATCAGTCACACGGGGTCCCCCAGAGAGACCCAGTACTTC. Translated, it gives CAISHTGSPRETQYF.